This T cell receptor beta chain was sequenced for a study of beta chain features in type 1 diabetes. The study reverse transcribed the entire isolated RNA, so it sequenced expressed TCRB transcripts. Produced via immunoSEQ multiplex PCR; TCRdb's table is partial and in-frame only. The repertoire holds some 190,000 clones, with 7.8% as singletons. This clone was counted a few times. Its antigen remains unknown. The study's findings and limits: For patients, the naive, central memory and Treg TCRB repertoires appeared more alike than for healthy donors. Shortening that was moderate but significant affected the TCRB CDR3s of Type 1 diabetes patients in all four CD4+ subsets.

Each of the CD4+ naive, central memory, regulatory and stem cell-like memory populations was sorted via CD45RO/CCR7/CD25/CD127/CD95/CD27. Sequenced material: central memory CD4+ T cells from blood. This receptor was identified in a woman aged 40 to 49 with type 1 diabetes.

CDR3 protein: CASSRGTGSTYEQYF. DNA of the CDR3: TGTGCCAGTAGTAGAGGGACAGGTTCTACCTACGAGCAGTACTTC. The chain uses TRBV19 and TRBJ2-7, with TRBD1 matching over 8 bases. The CDR3 is made up of 15 amino acids. Germline V gene sequence: CDR1 LNHDA, CDR2 SQIVND (reference sequence). The V and J ends lost 4 bases and 2 bases, in that order; junction bases with no gene match: 7.